This T cell receptor (beta chain) was sequenced in a study of CD8+ T cells in alopecia areata. In the study overall: In an open-label trial, patients got 5 to 10 mg tofacitinib twice daily.

On this clone: The antigen remains undetermined.

The treatment was: oral pan-JAK inhibitor, 5-10 mg twice daily. Specimens obtained from alopecia areata patients comprised lesional scalp punch biopsies and peripheral blood. Following RNA extraction, reverse transcription yielded cDNA that acted as the sequencing template. Measured with immunoSEQ multiplex PCR; TCRdb has only the in-frame clones, and not every one. Of some 240,000 clones in the sample, about 50% are singletons; the top ten hold 1.6%. The CDR3 contains 15 residues. The germline gives CDR1 SGDLS, CDR2 YYNGEE. Trimming pared 3 bases from V and 5 bases from J, leaving 16 bases between. Study-level findings and limits: Scalp and blood samples kept many expanded lesional clones throughout tofacitinib.

This chain uses TRBV9 with TRBJ2-3; D perhaps matches TRBD2 (5 bases). This specimen was CD4+ T cells sorted from blood, taken at week 4, from a patient treated with tofacitinib. The TCR comes from a human donor with alopecia areata. The CDR3 spells CASSERPNTRDTQYF. The CDR3 nucleotides are TGTGCCAGCAGCGAGCGGCCCAACACACGAGATACGCAGTATTTT.